One sample yielded the 24 T cell receptor beta chains listed below, sequenced in a study of shared clonotypes between healthy human individuals. Clones were sequenced by immunoSEQ multiplex PCR, and TCRdb holds only the in-frame ones, with some missing. The sample has about 520,000 clones, 95% to 96% seen once. Material: naive CD4+ T cells sorted from blood. The subset here: CD45RA+ positively selected. All receptors derive from a woman in her twenties or thirties in good health.

CDR3 coding DNA: TGCGCCAGCAGCCCAAAAGGGTTGAACACCGGGGAGCTGTTTTTT. It yields the protein CASSPKGLNTGELFF. The V call is TRBV4-1, the J call TRBJ2-2; no clear D gene. The germline CDR1 and CDR2 sequences are MGHRA and YSYEKL. The CDR3 sequence is 15 residues long. The V and J ends lost 4 bases and 1 base respectively, with 10 bases between them.

The chain carries TRBV2 and TRBJ2-1; TRBD2 matches 12 bases. The V gene end was trimmed by 8 bases and the J gene end by 6 bases; junction bases not matched to a gene: 5. From germline, CDR1 is SNHLY and CDR2 FYNNEI. The CDR3 totals 14 residues. The CDR3 DNA follows: TGTGCCAGCTCTAGCGGGAGGGGGAGCAATGAGCAGTTCTTC. Residues: CASSSGRGSNEQFF. Filled out from reference TRBV2 and TRBJ2-1, the complete variable domain reads EPEVTQTPSHQVTQMGQEVILRCVPISNHLYFYWYRQILGQKVEFLVSFYNNEISEKSEIFDDQFSVERPDGSNFTLKIRSTKLEDSAMYFCASSSGRGSNEQFFGPGTRLTVL.

This clone has only one observation. The chain employs TRBV4-1 and TRBJ2-3; D is possibly TRBD1 or TRBD2 (5 bases each). The CDR3 extends over 15 amino acids. V was cut by 4 bases and J by 0 bases, with 11 bases left in between. Germline V gene data show CDR1 as MGHRA and CDR2 as YSYEKL. The CDR3 is CASSRLGDSTDTQYF. Here the CDR3 DNA reads TGCGCCAGCAGCCGCTTAGGGGACAGCACAGATACGCAGTATTTT.

The chain combines TRBV9 with TRBJ2-3; D ambiguous. V lost 0 bases and J 6 bases, leaving 8 bases between the germline ends. Germline lookup yields CDR1 SGDLS and CDR2 YYNGEE. This CDR3 has 13 amino acids. The CDR3 DNA follows: TGTGCCAGCAGCGTAGGGTCTGGGGATACGCAGTATTTT. It is translated as CASSVGSGDTQYF.

This clone has just one count. This sequence joins TRBV6-5 and TRBJ2-7, with unresolved D. Between the trimmed V and J ends, which lost 8 bases and 1 base, there was a span of 12 bases. Germline CDR1 and CDR2: MNHEY and SVGAGI. The CDR3 extends over 13 amino acids. The CDR3 protein is CASANFNSYEQYF. For the CDR3, the DNA is TGTGCCAGCGCTAACTTCAATTCCTACGAGCAGTACTTC.

The CDR3 DNA is TGTGCCAGCAATGGGGGACGGGAATGGGATACGCAGTATTTT. Its translation is CASNGGREWDTQYF. The gene calls are TRBV25-1 and TRBJ2-3, with D perhaps matching TRBD1 or TRBD2 (5 bases each). The germline gives CDR1 MGHDK, CDR2 SYGVNS. The CDR3 is 14 residues long. Trimming removed 7 bases at V and 6 bases at J, with 17 bases between.

The genes are TRBV6-5 and TRBJ2-1; 8 nucleotides align to TRBD1. Germline lookup yields CDR1 MNHEY and CDR2 SVGAGI. J lost 1 base, V lost 6 bases, and 5 bases had no gene match. CDR3 length: 15 residues. The chain's CDR3 is CASSLDRASYNEQFF. For the CDR3, the DNA is TGTGCCAGCAGCCTGGACAGGGCTTCCTACAATGAGCAGTTCTTC.

The chain recombines TRBV28 with TRBJ2-7, with D tentatively TRBD1 or TRBD2 (5 bases each). The CDR3 sequence is 13 residues long. Germline CDR1 is MDHEN and CDR2 is SYDVKM. V dropped 4 bases and J dropped 7 bases, with 14 bases sitting between them. CDR3 bases: TGTGCCAGCAGTTCCCCATCGAGGGGAGAGCAGTACTTC. Translation gives CASSSPSRGEQYF. The variable domain in full, with the rest retrieved from reference TRBV28 and TRBJ2-7, is DVKVTQSSRYLVKRTGEKVFLECVQDMDHENMFWYRQDPGLGLRLIYFSYDVKMKEKGDIPEGYSVSREKKERFSLILESASTNQTSMYLCASSSPSRGEQYFGPGTRLTVT.

The V and J genes are TRBV7-3 and TRBJ2-5; D may be TRBD2 (6 bases). Germline CDR1 SGHTA, CDR2 FQGTGA. This CDR3 contains 13 residues. Trimming took off 5 bases at V and 4 bases at J, with 11 bases between the two ends. The CDR3 protein is CASSPMGGETQYF. The CDR3 bases are TGTGCCAGCAGCCCAATGGGGGGAGAGACCCAGTACTTC.

CDR3 region: CASRGGNYGYTF. The DNA of the CDR3 is TGTGCCAGCAGAGGCGGAAACTATGGCTACACCTTC. This chain connects TRBV25-1 to TRBJ1-2; no reliable D call. CDR1 and CDR2 from the germline V gene are MGHDK and SYGVNS. The CDR3 is 12 amino acids. The V end was cut by 6 bases, the J end by 2 bases, with 7 bases between.

The chain uses TRBV29-1 and TRBJ2-3; 8 bases fit TRBD1. In germline, CDR1 is SQVTM, CDR2 ANQGSEA. The CDR3 has 13 amino acids. V shed 7 bases and J 2 bases; nucleotides not matched to a gene: 5. CDR3 bases: TGCAGCGCTGACAGGGGAAACACAGATACGCAGTATTTT. It is translated as CSADRGNTDTQYF.

This chain links TRBV7-9 with TRBJ2-1, with TRBD2 matching 10 bases. J gave up 0 bases and V 0 bases, and 5 bases lay outside the gene matches. This CDR3 has 18 amino acids. Germline V gene data show CDR1 as SEHNR and CDR2 as FQNEAQ (reference sequence). As DNA, the CDR3 is TGTGCCAGCAGCTTAGCGTATAGCGGGAGGCCCTCCTACAATGAGCAGTTCTTC. It codes for CASSLAYSGRPSYNEQFF.

V usage is TRBV6-5 and J usage is TRBJ1-1; no clear D gene. CDR3 length: 13 residues. V was pared by 6 bases and J by 1 base, with 9 bases between. The germline gives CDR1 MNHEY, CDR2 SVGAGI. For the CDR3, the DNA is TGTGCCAGCAGACACACCACGAACACTGAAGCTTTCTTT. Amino acids: CASRHTTNTEAFF.

The chain uses TRBV28 and TRBJ1-5; 7 bases are a match to TRBD1. Germline-derived CDR1 and CDR2 are MDHEN and SYDVKM. The trim removed 2 bases at V and 4 bases at J, leaving 11 bases unmatched. The CDR3 is 17 residues long. CDR3 sequence: CASSLVLDRARNQPQHF. In nucleotides, the CDR3 is TGTGCCAGCAGTTTAGTTCTCGACAGGGCGAGGAATCAGCCCCAGCATTTT.

This clone was recorded once. The chain employs TRBV6-1 and TRBJ2-4; D possibly matches TRBD1 or TRBD2 (5 bases each). This CDR3 region has 16 residues. The germline gives CDR1 MNHNS, CDR2 SASEGT. Trimming stripped 4 bases from V and 0 bases from J, with 13 bases between. CDR3 sequence (DNA): TGTGCCAGCAGTGCCTCGGGACGTCTAGCCAAAAACATTCAGTACTTC. As protein: CASSASGRLAKNIQYF.

J is TRBJ2-7 and V is TRBV5-1, with D maybe TRBD1 (6 bases). The length of the CDR3 is 15 residues. Between the trimmed V and J ends, which lost 0 bases and 6 bases, there was a span of 16 bases. Germline V gene lookup returns CDR1 SGHRS and CDR2 YFSETQ. CDR3 amino acids: CASSLVSGAESEQYF. In nucleotides, the CDR3 is TGCGCCAGCAGCTTGGTATCAGGGGCGGAGAGCGAGCAGTACTTC.

The rearrangement links TRBV5-6 to TRBJ1-1; no clear D. V shed 0 bases and J shed 4 bases, with 16 bases lying between them. The CDR3 is 16 residues long. From germline, CDR1 is SGHDT and CDR2 YYEEEE. The CDR3 protein is CASSLGPPSGVTEAFF. The DNA of the CDR3 is TGTGCCAGCAGCTTGGGGCCACCCAGTGGGGTCACTGAAGCTTTCTTT. The whole variable domain, remainder taken from reference TRBV5-6 and TRBJ1-1, is DAGVTQSPTHLIKTRGQQVTLRCSPKSGHDTVSWYQQALGQGPQFIFQYYEEEERQRGNFPDRFSGHQFPNYSSELNVNALLLGDSALYLCASSLGPPSGVTEAFFGQGTRLTVV.

As concerns this clone: The same CDR3 arises from other DNA sequences in this sample as well. The rearrangement uses TRBV7-2 and TRBJ2-7; no definite D call. Germline-derived CDR1 and CDR2 are SGHTA and FQGNSA. This CDR3 has 13 amino acids. V lost 0 bases to trimming and J lost 1 base, with 4 bases between them. The CDR3: CASSLAGSYEQYF. CDR3 nucleotides: TGTGCCAGCAGCTTAGCAGGGTCCTACGAGCAGTACTTC.

The chain recombines TRBV7-9 with TRBJ1-1; tentative D call: TRBD1 (5 bases). V lost 2 bases and J 1 base, leaving 23 bases between the germline ends. CDR3 length: 19 amino acids. Germline CDR1 and CDR2: SEHNR and FQNEAQ (reference sequence). CDR3 nucleotide sequence: TGTGCCAGCAGCTTATCCAAGTCCCGGGGCGTCAAGGAGAACACTGAAGCTTTCTTT. Encoded protein: CASSLSKSRGVKENTEAFF.

This clone was counted once. The chain combines TRBV28 with TRBJ1-5; D possibly corresponds to TRBD1 (6 bases). The CDR3 totals 15 residues. Between the trimmed V and J ends, which lost 5 bases and 2 bases, there was a span of 13 bases. The germline V gene encodes CDR1 MDHEN and CDR2 SYDVKM. CDR3 sequence: CASSPQGIGNQPQHF. CDR3 DNA sequence: TGTGCCAGCAGTCCTCAGGGGATCGGCAATCAGCCCCAGCATTTT.

CDR3 residues: CASSFGAMNTEAFF. The CDR3 DNA is TGCGCCAGCAGCTTTGGGGCCATGAACACTGAAGCTTTCTTT. The J gene is TRBJ1-1, the V gene TRBV5-1, with D possibly being TRBD1 (5 bases). The CDR3 totals 14 residues. V was clipped by 2 bases and J by 0 bases, with 8 bases between them. Germline values: CDR1 SGHRS, CDR2 YFSETQ.

The chain employs TRBV10-3 and TRBJ2-7; 7 bases align to TRBD1. The CDR3 extends over 16 amino acids. Germline V lookup: CDR1 ENHRY, CDR2 SYGVKD. The ends lost 3 bases at V and 2 bases at J; junction bases unmatched: 10. The CDR3 DNA reads TGTGCCATCAGTGACCGACAGGGAGTCGGTACCTACGAGCAGTACTTC. It codes for CAISDRQGVGTYEQYF.

This clone showed up just a few times. The chain links TRBV6-5 to TRBJ1-5; D call uncertain. Germline-derived CDR1 and CDR2 are MNHEY and SVGAGI. Trimming shortened V by 7 bases and J by 4 bases, and 14 bases separated the two germline ends. The CDR3 runs to 14 residues. The CDR3 region is CASKGGMPNQPQHF. Here the CDR3 DNA reads TGTGCCAGCAAAGGCGGGATGCCGAATCAGCCCCAGCATTTT.

This sequence joins TRBV28 and TRBJ2-2; TRBD2 aligns across 8 bases. Germline trimming cut 7 bases from V and 1 base from J; bases unmatched to any gene: 8. The CDR3 length is 16 residues. Germline V gene sequence: CDR1 MDHEN, CDR2 SYDVKM. CDR3 DNA: TGTGCCAGCACAAGAAGCGGGAGTCGGAACACCGGGGAGCTGTTTTTT. Translation: CASTRSGSRNTGELFF.